The 20 T cell receptor beta chains reported below all come from one sample, sequenced in a study of tumor-infiltrating lymphocytes in localized non-small cell lung cancer. The method was immunoSEQ multiplex PCR; TCRdb's version includes in-frame clones alone and lacks a portion of them. This table has about 16,000 clones, about 69% appearing once. Sample: lung tumor tissue. These receptors were obtained from a human donor with non-small cell lung cancer.

The chain couples TRBV11-1 to TRBJ2-1; 7 bases are shared with TRBD2. This CDR3 has 15 residues. The trim removed 8 bases at V and 2 bases at J, leaving 9 bases unmatched. The germline V gene encodes CDR1 SGHAT and CDR2 FQDESV (reference sequence). The CDR3 loop reads CASSGGAGAYNEQFF. The DNA of the CDR3 is TGTGCCAGCTCCGGCGGTGCGGGAGCCTACAATGAGCAGTTCTTC.

This clone was recorded once. The CDR3 is CASSEALALNTGELFF. The CDR3 DNA sequence: TGTGCCAGCAGTGAAGCGTTGGCGTTGAACACCGGGGAGCTGTTTTTT. This chain connects TRBV6-1 to TRBJ2-2; D uncertain. CDR3 length equals 16 residues. Trimming left V 0 bases short and J 1 base short, with 9 bases between. Germline loops: CDR1 MNHNS, CDR2 SASEGT.

This rearrangement joins TRBV2 to TRBJ1-2, with TRBD1 identical over 9 bases. The CDR3 consists of 16 residues. Germline CDR1 and CDR2: SNHLY and FYNNEI. Trimming took 1 base from V and 6 from J; bases not matched to a gene: 9. The CDR3 here is CASSEVLGQGGHGYTF. The CDR3 DNA reads TGTGCCAGCAGTGAAGTTTTGGGACAGGGAGGCCATGGCTACACCTTC. Filled out from reference TRBV2 and TRBJ1-2, the complete variable domain reads EPEVTQTPSHQVTQMGQEVILRCVPISNHLYFYWYRQILGQKVEFLVSFYNNEISEKSEIFDDQFSVERPDGSNFTLKIRSTKLEDSAMYFCASSEVLGQGGHGYTFGSGTRLTVV.

The rearrangement links TRBV5-4 to TRBJ2-5; D uncertain. The CDR3 sequence is 13 residues long. Trimming took off 2 bases at V and 4 bases at J, with 9 bases between the two ends. The germline CDR1 and CDR2 sequences are SGHNT and YYREEE (reference sequence). The CDR3 bases are TGTGCCAGCAGCTTTATCGGGCGAGAGACCCAGTACTTC. It translates to CASSFIGRETQYF.

The chain has TRBV12-5 and TRBJ1-1; D is ambiguous. Germline V lookup: CDR1 LGHNT, CDR2 FRNRAP. The CDR3 contains 12 residues. The V and J ends lost 11 bases and 1 base respectively, with 11 bases between them. The CDR3 DNA sequence: TGTGCTGTGGGTTGGCCGAACACTGAAGCTTTCTTT. Its protein product is CAVGWPNTEAFF.

This clone is medium-sized in the sample. The chain joins TRBV2 to TRBJ1-3; D uncertain. Trimming removed 5 bases at V and 4 bases at J, with 9 bases between. This CDR3 contains 13 residues. In germline, CDR1 is SNHLY, CDR2 FYNNEI. The CDR3 DNA follows: TGTGCCAGCAGTCCTACCCCCGGAAACACCATATATTTT. Its translation is CASSPTPGNTIYF.

The rearrangement links TRBV10-3 to TRBJ2-2, with a weak D call TRBD1 (6 bases). V dropped 9 bases and J dropped 6 bases, with 14 bases sitting between them. This CDR3 has 13 residues. Per the germline V gene, CDR1 is ENHRY and CDR2 is SYGVKD. Written as DNA, the CDR3 is TGTGCCATAGGACAGAGTGGGTCCGGGGAGCTGTTTTTT. Protein: CAIGQSGSGELFF.

The V call is TRBV7-2, the J call TRBJ1-1, with D uncertain. Trimming removed 5 bases from V and 11 bases from J, with 21 bases in between. Germline CDR1 SGHTA, CDR2 FQGNSA. This CDR3 spans 14 amino acids. The chain's CDR3 is CASSPYRAREGAFF. For the CDR3, the DNA is TGTGCCAGCAGCCCCTATAGGGCCCGGGAAGGGGCTTTCTTT.

The chain employs TRBV6-1 and TRBJ1-1; D gene unclear. This CDR3 comprises 13 residues. V was clipped by 6 bases and J by 0 bases, with 8 bases between them. Germline V CDR1 and CDR2: MNHNS, SASEGT. CDR3 sequence (DNA): TGTGCCAGCAGAACGGGAATGAACACTGAAGCTTTCTTT. Encoded protein: CASRTGMNTEAFF.

The J gene is TRBJ2-7, the V gene TRBV4-2; tentatively, D is TRBD1 (6 bases). CDR3 length: 15 residues. V lost 3 bases and J 2 bases, leaving 14 bases between the germline ends. Germline V gene data show CDR1 as LGHNA and CDR2 as YNFKEQ. CDR3 region: CASSQGHNPTYEQYF. CDR3 coding DNA: TGTGCCAGCAGCCAGGGACACAACCCCACCTACGAGCAGTACTTC.

The chain couples TRBV30 to TRBJ2-2; perhaps TRBD2 as D (5 bases). Trimming cost V 3 bases and J 6 bases, with 8 bases left between them. The CDR3 is 12 amino acids. The germline V gene has CDR1 GTSNPN and CDR2 SVGIG (reference sequence). CDR3 sequence: CAWSMGAGELFF. The DNA of the CDR3 is TGTGCCTGGAGCATGGGAGCCGGGGAGCTGTTTTTT.

This clone was detected only a few times. This sequence joins TRBV6-5 and TRBJ1-1; D is uncertain. Germline lookup yields CDR1 MNHEY and CDR2 SVGAGI. The CDR3 runs to 14 residues. Trimming took 5 bases from V and 1 from J, leaving 11 bases between them. In DNA, the CDR3 is TGTGCCAGCAGTACCGCGGGTCCGAACACTGAAGCTTTCTTT. It codes for CASSTAGPNTEAFF.

This chain connects TRBV4-1 to TRBJ2-3; D gene ambiguous. CDR3 length: 16 amino acids. The germline gives CDR1 MGHRA, CDR2 YSYEKL. Trimming took off 4 bases at V and 0 bases at J, with 14 bases between the two ends. Here the CDR3 reads CASSPLAGRSTDTQYF. Written as DNA, the CDR3 is TGCGCCAGCAGCCCCCTGGCCGGACGCAGCACAGATACGCAGTATTTT.

The table lists this clone with a count of one. J is TRBJ1-1 and V is TRBV7-2, with a possible D match to TRBD1 (6 bases). V shed 6 bases and J shed 11 bases, with 16 bases lying between them. Germline CDR1 and CDR2: SGHTA and FQGNSA. This CDR3 has 12 residues. CDR3 nucleotides: TGTGCCAGCAGACGGGGGGCAGGTTGGGCTTTCTTT. This encodes CASRRGAGWAFF.

The chain couples TRBV2 to TRBJ1-5, with a tentative D call TRBD1 (5 bases). Germline V CDR1 and CDR2: SNHLY, FYNNEI. Trimming took 10 bases from V and 0 from J, leaving 10 bases between them. This CDR3 contains 13 residues. The CDR3 DNA sequence: TGTGCCACCGGACAAAATAGCAATCAGCCCCAGCATTTT. It is translated as CATGQNSNQPQHF.

The chain recombines TRBV5-1 with TRBJ1-1; D gene unclear. This CDR3 comprises 13 residues. Deletions cut 0 bases from V and 5 bases from J, with 8 bases between. Germline CDR1 reads SGHRS; CDR2 reads YFSETQ. DNA of the CDR3: TGCGCCAGCAGCTTGGACGGAGTGACTGAAGCTTTCTTT. Protein product: CASSLDGVTEAFF. The whole variable domain, filled in from reference TRBV5-1 and TRBJ1-1, reads KAGVTQTPRYLIKTRGQQVTLSCSPISGHRSVSWYQQTPGQGLQFLFEYFSETQRNKGNFPGRFSGRQFSNSRSEMNVSTLELGDSALYLCASSLDGVTEAFFGQGTRLTVV.

CDR3 in DNA: TGTGCCAGCAGCGCAGCGGGGACTAATGAAAAACTGTTTTTT. Its translation is CASSAAGTNEKLFF. J is TRBJ1-4 and V is TRBV7-7, with no clear D. Germline V gene data show CDR1 as SSHAT and CDR2 as FNYEAQ (reference sequence). The CDR3 runs 14 residues. V dropped 5 bases and J dropped 2 bases, with 9 bases sitting between them. Full variable domain (missing parts from reference TRBV7-7 and TRBJ1-4): GAGVSQSPRYKVTKRGQDVTLRCDPISSHATLYWYQQALGQGPEFLTYFNYEAQPDKSGLPSDRFSAERPEGSISTLTIQRTEQRDSAMYRCASSAAGTNEKLFFGSGTQLSVL.

V gene TRBV7-8 combines with J gene TRBJ2-7; D tentatively reads TRBD1 or TRBD2 (5 bases each). Looked up from germline, CDR1 is SGHVS and CDR2 is FQNEAQ. Between the trimmed V and J ends, which lost 5 bases and 4 bases, there was a span of 15 bases. The length of the CDR3 is 14 residues. The CDR3 DNA reads TGTGCCAGCAGCGTCACCGGGACGGATTACGAGCAGTACTTC. Encoded protein: CASSVTGTDYEQYF. The variable domain in full, completed from reference TRBV7-8 and TRBJ2-7, reads GAGVSQSPRYKVAKRGQDVALRCDPISGHVSLFWYQQALGQGPEFLTYFQNEAQLDKSGLPSDRFFAERPEGSVSTLKIQRTQQEDSAVYLCASSVTGTDYEQYFGPGTRLTVT.

The chain couples TRBV30 to TRBJ2-3; 10 bases match TRBD2. CDR3 length: 13 residues. Germline V gene lookup returns CDR1 GTSNPN and CDR2 SVGIG (reference sequence). Trimming cost V 1 base and J 11 bases; bases outside gene matches: 6. Here the CDR3 DNA reads TGTGCCTGGAGTGCCCCTGCTAGCGGGGGGCAGTATTTT. It codes for CAWSAPASGGQYF. Using reference TRBV30 and TRBJ2-3 for the parts outside the CDR3, the full variable domain is SQTIHQWPATLVQPVGSPLSLECTVEGTSNPNLYWYRQAAGRGLQLLFYSVGIGQISSEVPQNLSASRPQDRQFILSSKKLLLSDSGFYLCAWSAPASGGQYFGPGTRLTVL.

The rearrangement uses TRBV29-1 and TRBJ1-1; D might be TRBD1 (6 bases). The CDR3 length is 13 residues. CDR1 SQVTM and CDR2 ANQGSEA come from the germline V gene. With 7 bases removed from V and 1 base from J, the gap between germline ends came to 13 bases. The CDR3 sequence is CSAGQTKNTEAFF. The CDR3 DNA sequence: TGCAGCGCCGGACAGACCAAGAACACTGAAGCTTTCTTT.